The sequence of this T cell receptor beta chain was determined in a study of T-cell reconstitution after alpha-beta-depleted transplantation in children. The study, taken as a whole, reports: Among T cells one year after transplant, newly produced cells accounted for most counts and diversity. Reportedly, roughly two months post-transplant, alpha-beta T cells arose from several hundred expanded graft clones.

V lost 2 bases, J lost 5 bases, and 4 bases stayed unmatched. This CDR3 has 14 amino acids. Germline CDR1 is MDHEN and CDR2 is SYDVKM. It was with unique molecular identifiers that the TCRbeta library was prepared. TCRdb re-analysed the PCR reads in MiXCR, keeping a single row per CDR3 protein. This table has over 200,000 distinct CDR3 sequences, approximately 11% appearing once. This clonotype was counted a few times. Its cognate antigen is unknown. The rearrangement links TRBV28 to TRBJ1-1; 8 nucleotides match TRBD1. This material consisted of PBMCs, taken before TCRalphabeta/CD19-depleted stem cell transplant. The origin of this receptor is a child younger than two with acute myeloid leukemia, due to receive a stem cell transplant. CDR3 protein: CASSLDRGWTEAFF. The CDR3 DNA reads as TGTGCCAGCAGTTTAGACAGGGGATGGACTGAAGCTTTCTTT.